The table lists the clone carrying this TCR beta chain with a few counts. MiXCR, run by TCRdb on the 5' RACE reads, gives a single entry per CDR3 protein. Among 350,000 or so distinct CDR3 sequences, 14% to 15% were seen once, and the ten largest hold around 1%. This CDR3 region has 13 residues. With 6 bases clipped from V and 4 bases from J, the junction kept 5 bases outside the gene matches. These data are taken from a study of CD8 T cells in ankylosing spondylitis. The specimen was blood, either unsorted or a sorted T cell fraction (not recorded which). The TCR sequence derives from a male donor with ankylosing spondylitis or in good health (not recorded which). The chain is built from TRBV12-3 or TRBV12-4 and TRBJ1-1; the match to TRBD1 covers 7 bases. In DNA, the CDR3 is TGTGCCAGCAGAACAGGGGAGGGCACTGAAGCTTTCTTT. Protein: CASRTGEGTEAFF.